This T cell receptor (beta chain) was found in a study of cytomegalovirus exposure and HLA in healthy donors. Notes on the study in general: In an earlier analysis, productive rearrangement rates for most beta V segments clustered near 87% or 30%. Later analysis demonstrated an association between a missense DCLRE1C variant and TCR beta V- and J-gene trimming. In vitro work confirmed that a few CMV-associated chains recognize CMV antigens. A later analysis reportedly identified an Asian-associated ancestry cluster as carrying fewer N-insertions than the roughly 720-donor mean.

The primer mix had 60 Vbeta and 13 Jbeta primers. Using immunoSEQ multiplex PCR, the repertoire was profiled, and TCRdb retains in-frame clones only, with some absent. The sample consists of more than 95,000 clones, approximately 66% of them appearing once. Germline V gene lookup returns CDR1 MNHNY and CDR2 SVGAGI (reference sequence). This CDR3 is 14 amino acids long. The V end lost 5 bases, the J end lost 6 bases, and 14 bases lay between the germline ends. Points on this clone: The antigen is not known.

The source of this sequence is a woman in her fifties or sixties in good health and CMV-seronegative. The gene calls are TRBV6-6 and TRBJ2-1; D may be TRBD1 (5 bases). The specimen was PBMCs. The CDR3 reads CASSGQGSSNEQFF. CDR3 sequence (DNA): TGTGCCAGCAGTGGGCAGGGAAGTAGCAATGAGCAGTTCTTC.